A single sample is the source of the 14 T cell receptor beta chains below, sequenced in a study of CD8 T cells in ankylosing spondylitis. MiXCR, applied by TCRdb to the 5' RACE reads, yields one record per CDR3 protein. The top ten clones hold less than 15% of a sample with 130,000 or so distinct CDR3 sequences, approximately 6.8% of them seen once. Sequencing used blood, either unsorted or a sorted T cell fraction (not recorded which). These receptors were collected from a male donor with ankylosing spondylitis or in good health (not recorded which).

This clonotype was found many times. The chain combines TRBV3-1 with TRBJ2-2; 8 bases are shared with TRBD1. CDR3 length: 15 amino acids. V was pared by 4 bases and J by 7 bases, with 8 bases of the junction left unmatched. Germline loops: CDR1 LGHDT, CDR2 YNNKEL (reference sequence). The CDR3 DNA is TGTGCCAGCAGCCCTCGACAGGGGTTTGACGGGGAGCTGTTTTTT. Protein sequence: CASSPRQGFDGELFF.

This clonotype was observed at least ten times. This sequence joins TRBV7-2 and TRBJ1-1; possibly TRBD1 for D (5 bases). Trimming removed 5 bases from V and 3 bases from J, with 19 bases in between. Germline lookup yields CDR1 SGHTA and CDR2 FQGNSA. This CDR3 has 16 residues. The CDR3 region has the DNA TGTGCCAGCAGCGCTGGCAGGGCCCCCTTGTACACTGAAGCTTTCTTT. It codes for CASSAGRAPLYTEAFF. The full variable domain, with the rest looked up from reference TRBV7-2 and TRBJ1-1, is GAGVSQSPSNKVTEKGKDVELRCDPISGHTALYWYRQSLGQGLEFLIYFQGNSAPDKSGLPSDRFSAERTGGSVSTLTIQRTQQEDSAVYLCASSAGRAPLYTEAFFGQGTRLTVV.

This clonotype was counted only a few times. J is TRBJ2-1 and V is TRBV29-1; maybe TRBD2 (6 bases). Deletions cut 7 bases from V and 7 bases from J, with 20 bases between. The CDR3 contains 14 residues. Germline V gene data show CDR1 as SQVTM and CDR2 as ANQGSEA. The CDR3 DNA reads TGCAGCGCGATGACCCAGCGGGTTGGTAATGAGCAGTTCTTC. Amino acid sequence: CSAMTQRVGNEQFF.

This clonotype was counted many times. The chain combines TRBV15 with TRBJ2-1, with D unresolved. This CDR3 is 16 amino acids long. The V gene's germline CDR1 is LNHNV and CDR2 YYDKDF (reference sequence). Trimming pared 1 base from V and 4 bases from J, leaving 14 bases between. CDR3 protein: CATSRVGSRPYNEQFF. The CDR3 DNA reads TGTGCCACCAGCAGAGTAGGTAGCAGACCGTACAATGAGCAGTTCTTC.

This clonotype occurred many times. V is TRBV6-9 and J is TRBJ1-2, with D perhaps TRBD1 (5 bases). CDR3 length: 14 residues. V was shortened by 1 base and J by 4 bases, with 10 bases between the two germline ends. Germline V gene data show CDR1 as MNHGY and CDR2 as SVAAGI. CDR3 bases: TGTGCCAGCAGTTATTTCGGGACGGTCTATGGCTACACCTTC. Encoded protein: CASSYFGTVYGYTF.

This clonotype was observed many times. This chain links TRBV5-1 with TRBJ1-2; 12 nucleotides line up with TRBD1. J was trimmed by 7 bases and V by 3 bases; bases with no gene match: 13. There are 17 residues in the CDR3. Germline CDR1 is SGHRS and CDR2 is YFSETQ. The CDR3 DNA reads TGCGCCAGCAGCTCCTCGCCTCCGGGACAGGGGGCGCGTGGCTACACCTTC. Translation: CASSSSPPGQGARGYTF.

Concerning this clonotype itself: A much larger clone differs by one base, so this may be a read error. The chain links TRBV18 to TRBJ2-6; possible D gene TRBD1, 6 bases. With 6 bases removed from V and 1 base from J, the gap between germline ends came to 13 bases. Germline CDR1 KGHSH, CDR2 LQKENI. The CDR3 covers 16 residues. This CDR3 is CASSPRDISGANVLTF. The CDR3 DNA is TGTGCCAGCTCCCCCAGGGACATTTCTGGGGCCAACGTCCTGACTTTC.

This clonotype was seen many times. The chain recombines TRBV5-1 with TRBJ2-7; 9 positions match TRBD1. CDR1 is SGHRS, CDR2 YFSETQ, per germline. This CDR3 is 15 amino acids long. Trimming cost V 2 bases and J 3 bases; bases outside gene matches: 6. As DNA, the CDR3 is TGCGCCAGCAGCTTACAGGGGGCCGCCTACTACGAGCAGTACTTC. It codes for CASSLQGAAYYEQYF. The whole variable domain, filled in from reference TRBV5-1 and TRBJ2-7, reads KAGVTQTPRYLIKTRGQQVTLSCSPISGHRSVSWYQQTPGQGLQFLFEYFSETQRNKGNFPGRFSGRQFSNSRSEMNVSTLELGDSALYLCASSLQGAAYYEQYFGPGTRLTVT.

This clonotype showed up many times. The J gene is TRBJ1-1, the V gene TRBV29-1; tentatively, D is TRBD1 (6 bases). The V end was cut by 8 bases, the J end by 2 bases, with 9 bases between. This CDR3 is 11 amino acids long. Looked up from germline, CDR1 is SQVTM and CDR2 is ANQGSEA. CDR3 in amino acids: CSSDSNTEAFF. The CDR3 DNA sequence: TGCAGCTCGGACAGCAACACTGAAGCTTTCTTT. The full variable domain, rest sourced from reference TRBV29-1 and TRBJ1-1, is SAVISQKPSRDICQRGTSLTIQCQVDSQVTMMFWYRQQPGQSLTLIATANQGSEATYESGFVIDKFPISRPNLTFSTLTVSNMSPEDSSIYLCSSDSNTEAFFGQGTRLTVV.

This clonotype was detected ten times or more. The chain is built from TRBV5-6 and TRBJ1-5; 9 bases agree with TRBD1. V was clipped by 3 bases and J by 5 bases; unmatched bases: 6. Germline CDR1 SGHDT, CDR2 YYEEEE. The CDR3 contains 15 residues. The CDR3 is CASSSGTGLYQPQHF. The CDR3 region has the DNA TGTGCCAGCAGCTCCGGGACAGGGCTTTATCAGCCCCAGCATTTT.

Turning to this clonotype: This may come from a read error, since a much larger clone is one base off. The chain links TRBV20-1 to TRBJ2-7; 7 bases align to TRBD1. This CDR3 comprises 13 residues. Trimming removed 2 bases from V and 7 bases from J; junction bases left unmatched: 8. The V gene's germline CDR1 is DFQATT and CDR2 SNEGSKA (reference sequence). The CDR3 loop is CSARPTGVGEQYF. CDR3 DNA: TGCAGTGCTAGACCAACAGGGGTCGGGGAGCAGTACTTC.

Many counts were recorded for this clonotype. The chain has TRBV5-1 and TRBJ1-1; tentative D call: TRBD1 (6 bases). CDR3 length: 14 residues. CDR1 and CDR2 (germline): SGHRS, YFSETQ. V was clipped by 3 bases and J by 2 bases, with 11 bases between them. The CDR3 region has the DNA TGCGCCAGCAGCTACGGGGGCCCCAACACTGAAGCTTTCTTT. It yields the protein CASSYGGPNTEAFF.

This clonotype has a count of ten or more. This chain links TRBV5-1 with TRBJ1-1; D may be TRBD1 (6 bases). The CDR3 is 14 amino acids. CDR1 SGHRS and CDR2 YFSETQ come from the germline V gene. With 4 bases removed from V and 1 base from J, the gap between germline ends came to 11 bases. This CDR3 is CASSLPDRNTEAFF. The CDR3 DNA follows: TGCGCCAGCAGCCTCCCGGACAGGAACACTGAAGCTTTCTTT.

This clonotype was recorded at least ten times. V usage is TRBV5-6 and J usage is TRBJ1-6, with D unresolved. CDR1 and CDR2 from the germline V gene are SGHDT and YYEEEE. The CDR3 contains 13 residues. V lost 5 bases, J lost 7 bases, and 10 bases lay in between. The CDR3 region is CASSSGQNSPLHF. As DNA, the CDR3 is TGTGCCAGCAGTTCCGGGCAGAATTCACCCCTCCACTTT.